The present entry profiles one T cell receptor beta chain with its context. Its cognate antigen is unknown. The sample belongs to a study of T cell responses to AZD1222 COVID-19 vaccine. Overall study findings and caveats: Repertoire sampling happened only post peak T cell response. Donors were chiefly white British, with a greater number of females, and clonal diversity was perhaps underestimated. The reported proportion of spike-specific TCRs targeting unmutated variant regions was nearly half.

TCRdb keeps only in-frame clones here, not all; method: immunoSEQ multiplex PCR. The repertoire consists of approximately 100,000 clones, with approximately 88% occurring once and the leading ten covering 3.7%. The CDR3 spans 14 residues. Trimming removed 4 bases at V and 2 bases at J, with 12 bases between. The germline CDR1 and CDR2 sequences are SGHRS and YFSETQ. This receptor was identified in an adult in good health. The chain carries TRBV5-1 and TRBJ1-2, with D possibly being TRBD1 (5 bases). The sample was peripheral blood, taken on day 0 of AZD1222 vaccination. CDR3 in amino acids: CASSPRTSNYGYTF. CDR3 in DNA: TGCGCCAGCAGCCCCCGGACATCCAACTATGGCTACACCTTC.